The clone carrying this T cell receptor beta chain was observed a few times. The antigen is not known. MiXCR was run by TCRdb on the 5' RACE reads, yielding one entry per CDR3 protein. The table has 220,000 or so distinct CDR3 sequences, 8% to 11% seen once. The data derive from a study of CD8 T cells in ankylosing spondylitis. Whole-study findings and limits: Enrichment of disease-linked clones was reportedly significant in matched ankylosing spondylitis synovial fluid.

From germline, CDR1 is SGHTA and CDR2 FQGNSA. The CDR3 has 17 residues. The V and J ends lost 3 bases and 6 bases respectively, with 18 bases between them. This receptor was identified in a male donor with ankylosing spondylitis or in good health (not recorded which). The sequenced sample consisted of blood, either unsorted or a sorted T cell fraction (not recorded which). The rearrangement joins TRBV7-2 to TRBJ1-6; D might be TRBD1 (5 bases). The CDR3 sequence: CASSLFQGGQGNSPLHF. The CDR3 region has the DNA TGTGCCAGCAGCTTGTTTCAGGGAGGCCAGGGTAATTCACCCCTCCACTTT.